These 16 T cell receptor beta chains originate from one sample sequenced in a study of blood T cell repertoires in COVID-19. TCRdb's copy holds only in-frame clones and misses some; the assay was immunoSEQ multiplex PCR. The profile covers more than 150,000 clones, with about 80% appearing a single time and approximately 15% taken by the ten largest. The sequenced sample consisted of PBMCs or T cells enriched from blood (not recorded which). These receptors were taken from a man aged 55-75 years who had been exposed to COVID-19.

The rearrangement links TRBV7-8 to TRBJ1-1; TRBD1 might be the D (5 bases). V was trimmed by 2 bases and J by 6 bases, leaving 10 bases between them. Germline V gives CDR1 SGHVS, CDR2 FQNEAQ. This CDR3 has 13 residues. For the CDR3, the DNA is TGTGCCAGCAGCTTATCGACAGTCTCTGAAGCTTTCTTT. It codes for CASSLSTVSEAFF. The entire variable domain, with the rest obtained from reference TRBV7-8 and TRBJ1-1, is as follows: GAGVSQSPRYKVAKRGQDVALRCDPISGHVSLFWYQQALGQGPEFLTYFQNEAQLDKSGLPSDRFFAERPEGSVSTLKIQRTQQEDSAVYLCASSLSTVSEAFFGQGTRLTVV.

This clone was observed a few times. The V gene is TRBV7-2, the J gene TRBJ1-6; D is undetermined. CDR1 is SGHTA, CDR2 FQGNSA, per germline. This CDR3 spans 15 amino acids. Trimming took 3 bases from V and 7 from J, leaving 13 bases between them. The CDR3 is CASSLDGRANSPLHF. CDR3 DNA: TGTGCCAGCAGCTTGGACGGGAGGGCCAATTCACCCCTCCACTTT.

The chain recombines TRBV5-1 with TRBJ1-6; D call uncertain. Trimming pared 1 base from V and 7 bases from J, leaving 12 bases between. Germline CDR1 reads SGHRS; CDR2 reads YFSETQ. The CDR3 is 15 residues long. CDR3 sequence: CASSLRAETNSPLHF. CDR3 DNA sequence: TGCGCCAGCAGCTTGAGAGCGGAGACCAATTCACCCCTCCACTTT.

This clone was seen a single time. V gene TRBV3-1 (or the pseudogene TRBV3-2) combines with J gene TRBJ2-2, with D uncertain. The germline gives CDR1 LGHDT, CDR2 YNNKEL (reference sequence). This CDR3 region has 13 residues. V was clipped by 8 bases and J by 0 bases, with 7 bases between them. The CDR3 region is CASRVSNTGELFF. The CDR3 DNA reads TGTGCCAGCCGGGTATCGAACACCGGGGAGCTGTTTTTT.

This chain joins TRBV29-1 and TRBJ2-2; TRBD2 agrees at 7 bases. CDR1 SQVTM and CDR2 ANQGSEA come from the germline V gene. Germline trimming cut 5 bases from V and 6 bases from J; bases unmatched to any gene: 9. CDR3 size: 14 residues. The CDR3 reads CSVSTFGLAGELFF. The CDR3, as DNA: TGCAGCGTTTCTACCTTTGGACTAGCCGGGGAGCTGTTTTTT.

The rearrangement joins TRBV6-2 or TRBV6-3 to TRBJ1-1; D remains unclear. V lost 2 bases and J 6 bases, leaving 7 bases between the germline ends. The CDR3 covers 12 residues. Germline CDR1 and CDR2: MNHEY and SVGEGT. CDR3 DNA: TGTGCCAGCAGTTACCGACTATCTGAAGCTTTCTTT. Amino acids: CASSYRLSEAFF.

The chain recombines TRBV6-5 with TRBJ1-1; D perhaps matches TRBD1 (6 bases). The length of the CDR3 is 16 residues. Trimming shortened V by 4 bases and J by 1 base, and 16 bases separated the two germline ends. The germline CDR1 and CDR2 sequences are MNHEY and SVGAGI. The CDR3 here is CASSSSRGGENTEAFF. The CDR3 region has the DNA TGTGCCAGCAGTTCCTCTCGAGGGGGAGAGAACACTGAAGCTTTCTTT.

The CDR3 loop reads CASSTDLGSGKMDEQFF. The CDR3 region has the DNA TGTGCCAGTAGTACCGACCTTGGGAGCGGGAAGATGGATGAGCAGTTCTTC. V usage is TRBV19 and J usage is TRBJ2-1; 7 bases are shared with TRBD2. The CDR3 sequence is 17 residues long. V lost 4 bases, J lost 8 bases, and 17 bases stayed unmatched. Germline CDR1 reads LNHDA; CDR2 reads SQIVND (reference sequence). The whole variable domain, filled in from reference TRBV19 and TRBJ2-1, reads DGGITQSPKYLFRKEGQNVTLSCEQNLNHDAMYWYRQDPGQGLRLIYYSQIVNDFQKGDIAEGYSVSREKKESFPLTVTSAQKNPTAFYLCASSTDLGSGKMDEQFFGPGTRLTVL.

This clone was counted once. The J gene is TRBJ2-7, the V gene TRBV2; TRBD1 matches at 9 bases. Unmatched junction bases numbered 4, after V lost 7 bases and J lost 6 bases. The CDR3 has 12 amino acids. The germline V gene has CDR1 SNHLY and CDR2 FYNNEI. CDR3 residues: CASTGTGFEQYF. CDR3 sequence (DNA): TGTGCCAGCACCGGGACAGGGTTCGAGCAGTACTTC.

V is TRBV10-2 and J is TRBJ1-1; 9 bases agree with TRBD1. Germline lookup yields CDR1 WSHSY and CDR2 SAAADI. This CDR3 has 15 residues. The ends lost 3 bases at V and 1 base at J; junction bases unmatched: 3. The CDR3 region has the DNA TGCGCCAGCAGTGAACAGGGGGCTACGAACACTGAAGCTTTCTTT. Translation gives CASSEQGATNTEAFF.

This clone was detected only once. The chain carries TRBV18 and TRBJ2-1; D perhaps matches TRBD1 (5 bases). Germline CDR1 is KGHSH and CDR2 is LQKENI. V lost 4 bases to trimming and J lost 0 bases, with 16 bases between them. CDR3 size: 17 residues. CDR3 nucleotide sequence: TGTGCCAGCTCACACACCCCCCAGGGCACCTCCTACAATGAGCAGTTCTTC. This translates into CASSHTPQGTSYNEQFF.

The chain employs TRBV9 and TRBJ2-6, with a tentative D call TRBD2 (6 bases). V lost 3 bases to trimming and J lost 2 bases, with 9 bases between them. In germline, CDR1 is SGDLS, CDR2 YYNGEE. The CDR3 spans 15 residues. This CDR3 is CASSGRAAGANVLTF. For the CDR3, the DNA is TGTGCCAGCAGCGGGAGGGCCGCTGGGGCCAACGTCCTGACTTTC. Looking up the rest from reference TRBV9 and TRBJ2-6 gives the full variable domain: DSGVTQTPKHLITATGQRVTLRCSPRSGDLSVYWYQQSLDQGLQFLIQYYNGEERAKGNILERFSAQQFPDLHSELNLSSLELGDSALYFCASSGRAAGANVLTFGAGSRLTVL.

This clone was detected a few times. The CDR3 nucleotides are TGTGCCTGGAAAAGGGGGAACACTGAAGCTTTCTTT. Protein: CAWKRGNTEAFF. The chain is built from TRBV30 and TRBJ1-1; tentative D call: TRBD1 (5 bases). V dropped 4 bases and J dropped 1 base, with 7 bases sitting between them. The CDR3 extends over 12 amino acids. The germline gives CDR1 GTSNPN, CDR2 SVGIG (reference sequence).

This chain uses TRBV5-1 with TRBJ2-3; D possibly corresponds to TRBD2 (5 bases). The CDR3 is made up of 15 amino acids. Germline CDR1 is SGHRS and CDR2 is YFSETQ. Trimming shortened V by 4 bases and J by 2 bases, and 14 bases separated the two germline ends. The CDR3 protein is CASSVFRGPTDTQYF. The CDR3, as DNA: TGCGCCAGCAGCGTGTTTCGGGGTCCCACAGATACGCAGTATTTT.

This clone has only a few counts. This chain joins TRBV6-6 and TRBJ1-1, with 8 bases fitting TRBD1. Per the germline V gene, CDR1 is MNHNY and CDR2 is SVGAGI (reference sequence). V lost 5 bases to trimming and J lost 3 bases; unmatched junction nucleotides: 8. The length of the CDR3 is 15 residues. CDR3 amino acids: CASSTRTGRDTEAFF. The CDR3 DNA sequence: TGTGCCAGCAGTACCAGGACAGGGCGCGACACTGAAGCTTTCTTT.

This clone was found a few times. The V and J genes are TRBV5-1 and TRBJ1-2, with 9 nucleotides matching TRBD1. The CDR3 consists of 13 residues. Trimming cost V 4 bases and J 8 bases; bases outside gene matches: 6. Germline CDR1 reads SGHRS; CDR2 reads YFSETQ. CDR3 DNA sequence: TGCGCCAGCAGCGTCCGACAGGGGGAGGGCTACACCTTC. Translating it yields CASSVRQGEGYTF.